This TCR beta chain is from a study of preoperative IRX-2 immunotherapy in early breast cancer. Treatment of the sample: preoperative locoregional IRX-2 cytokine immunotherapy. Samples came from a phase Ib trial of preoperative locoregional IRX-2 cytokine immunotherapy. Measured with immunoSEQ multiplex PCR; TCRdb has only the in-frame clones, and not every one. In the table there are under 40,000 clones, roughly nine tenths of which are singletons. The CDR3 contains 12 residues. Trimming at V came to 6 bases and at J to 1 base, leaving 1 base not matched to a gene. The germline CDR1 and CDR2 sequences are SQVTM and ANQGSEA.

This specimen consisted of tumor tissue, obtained after IRX-2 immunotherapy. The sequence came from a human donor with breast cancer. The genes are TRBV29-1 and TRBJ1-1; TRBD1 matches at 8 bases. In DNA, the CDR3 is TGCAGCGTAGACAGGGGGAACACTGAAGCTTTCTTT. This codes for CSVDRGNTEAFF.